The subject of this entry is one T cell receptor (beta chain). Its antigen is not identified. The sample holds other DNA sequences that translate to the same CDR3. These data come from a study of shared clonotypes between healthy human individuals. General study results and limits: Specimens sampled were limited to blood, with tissue repertoires likely differing.

Trimming took 3 bases from V and 6 from J, leaving 12 bases between them. Per the germline V gene, CDR1 is GTSNPN and CDR2 is SVGIG (reference sequence). This CDR3 has 13 amino acids. The assay was immunoSEQ multiplex PCR, and TCRdb's table has in-frame clones only and misses some. The table has 2 million to 2.5 million clones, around 95% seen once. The genes are TRBV30 and TRBJ1-5; a possible D gene is TRBD1 (5 bases). The TCR was taken from a man between 18 and 29 years old in good health. The sample was naive CD4+ T cells sorted from blood. Subset denoted: CD45RA+ positively selected. CDR3 amino acids: CAWSPGGGQPQHF. In DNA, the CDR3 is TGTGCCTGGAGCCCGGGGGGGGGTCAGCCCCAGCATTTT.